The next 13 T cell receptor beta chains were all read from a single sample in a study of STAT5B mutations in CD4+ large granular lymphocyte leukemia. The repertoire was sequenced with immunoSEQ multiplex PCR; TCRdb's copy has only in-frame clones and lacks some. The sample consists of about 40,000 clones, roughly 76% of them appearing once. Sequenced: CD4+ T cells from blood buffy coats. The receptors here all came from a human donor in good health.

This clone was picked up one time. This chain uses TRBV19 with TRBJ1-1; 7 nucleotides match TRBD1. V trimming: 6 bases; J trimming: 0 bases; junction bases outside the gene matches: 4. This CDR3 has 14 amino acids. Germline CDR1 LNHDA, CDR2 SQIVND (reference sequence). CDR3 region: CASRDRFLNTEAFF. The CDR3 DNA is TGTGCCAGTAGGGACAGGTTCCTGAACACTGAAGCTTTCTTT.

The V and J genes are TRBV28 and TRBJ2-7; 7 bases align to TRBD2. The trim removed 10 bases at V and 2 bases at J, leaving 8 bases unmatched. The CDR3 is made up of 13 amino acids. Germline lookup yields CDR1 MDHEN and CDR2 SYDVKM. The CDR3 reads CATLGGTAYEQYF. CDR3 DNA: TGTGCCACCCTCGGGGGGACTGCCTACGAGCAGTACTTC.

V usage is TRBV5-5 and J usage is TRBJ1-4; D not resolved. Looked up from germline, CDR1 is SGHKS and CDR2 is YYEKEE (reference sequence). Trimming shortened V by 6 bases and J by 8 bases, and 17 bases separated the two germline ends. This CDR3 is 14 amino acids long. The CDR3, as DNA: TGTGCCAGCACGGACTTGGAGGGCGAGGAAAAACTGTTTTTT. Translating gives CASTDLEGEEKLFF. The full variable domain, completed using reference TRBV5-5 and TRBJ1-4, is DAGVTQSPTHLIKTRGQQVTLRCSPISGHKSVSWYQQVLGQGPQFIFQYYEKEERGRGNFPDRFSARQFPNYSSELNVNALLLGDSALYLCASTDLEGEEKLFFGSGTQLSVL.

The chain carries TRBV4-1 and TRBJ2-3, with TRBD2 matching 11 bases. Germline CDR1 is MGHRA and CDR2 is YSYEKL. V lost 5 bases and J lost 0; bases outside the gene matches: 13. This CDR3 region has 19 residues. The chain's CDR3 is CASSFTPATSGVSTDTQYF. Written as DNA, the CDR3 is TGCGCCAGCAGCTTCACACCCGCGACTAGCGGGGTGAGCACAGATACGCAGTATTTT.

This CDR3 is CASSLGQFYEQYF. DNA of the CDR3: TGTGCCAGCAGCTTGGGACAGTTCTACGAGCAGTACTTC. This chain connects TRBV5-4 to TRBJ2-7; tentatively, D is TRBD1 (5 bases). The CDR3 consists of 13 residues. V lost 0 bases, J lost 3 bases, and 7 bases lay in between. Germline V CDR1 and CDR2: SGHNT, YYREEE (reference sequence).

The chain couples TRBV7-2 to TRBJ2-1; D possibly uses TRBD1 or TRBD2 (6 bases each). There are 12 residues in the CDR3. Deletions cut 3 bases from V and 8 bases from J, with 8 bases between. The germline gives CDR1 SGHTA, CDR2 FQGNSA. CDR3 DNA sequence: TGTGCCAGCAGCTTTAGGGGGGATGAGCAGTTCTTC. This gives the protein CASSFRGDEQFF.

This chain connects TRBV9 to TRBJ1-1; weak D call: TRBD1 (5 bases). From germline, CDR1 is SGDLS and CDR2 YYNGEE. V lost 0 bases to trimming and J lost 0 bases, with 9 bases between them. This CDR3 is built from 15 residues. In DNA form, the CDR3 reads TGTGCCAGCAGCGTAGTTAGGGACTTGAACACTGAAGCTTTCTTT. It is translated as CASSVVRDLNTEAFF.

The rearrangement joins TRBV5-1 to TRBJ1-5, with D tentatively TRBD1 (5 bases). This CDR3 is 13 amino acids long. The germline gives CDR1 SGHRS, CDR2 YFSETQ. V lost 3 bases and J lost 9, with 13 bases in between. In DNA, the CDR3 is TGCGCCAGCAGCTGGGACGGAACATCGCCCCAGCATTTT. Protein sequence: CASSWDGTSPQHF. The whole variable domain, filled in from reference TRBV5-1 and TRBJ1-5, reads KAGVTQTPRYLIKTRGQQVTLSCSPISGHRSVSWYQQTPGQGLQFLFEYFSETQRNKGNFPGRFSGRQFSNSRSEMNVSTLELGDSALYLCASSWDGTSPQHFGDGTRLSIL.

The CDR3 DNA follows: TGTGCCAGCAGCTTAAGGCCGGGAGGGGATGAGCAGTTCTTC. Translation: CASSLRPGGDEQFF. The genes are TRBV7-3 and TRBJ2-1; TRBD2 matches at 8 bases. The germline V gene has CDR1 SGHTA and CDR2 FQGTGA. V was clipped by 1 base and J by 8 bases; unmatched bases: 4. This CDR3 is built from 14 residues.

The chain links TRBV7-9 to TRBJ1-1; no firm D call. V lost 2 bases and J lost 0, with 7 bases in between. This CDR3 spans 14 amino acids. Germline lookup yields CDR1 SEHNR and CDR2 FQNEAQ (reference sequence). This CDR3 is CASSLRTLNTEAFF. In DNA, the CDR3 is TGTGCCAGCAGCTTAAGAACCCTGAACACTGAAGCTTTCTTT.

This clone occurred once. The genes are TRBV18 and TRBJ1-1; no reliable D call. V was trimmed by 3 bases and J by 10 bases, leaving 9 bases between them. Per germline, CDR1 KGHSH and CDR2 LQKENI. The length of the CDR3 is 11 residues. The CDR3 sequence: CASSPGEGAFF. The CDR3 region has the DNA TGTGCCAGCTCACCGGGTGAAGGAGCTTTCTTT.

This chain uses TRBV10-1 with TRBJ1-5, with D possibly TRBD1 on 5 matching bases. The germline V gene encodes CDR1 WNHNN and CDR2 SYGVQD (reference sequence). V was pared by 0 bases and J by 4 bases, with 19 bases between. This CDR3 spans 18 amino acids. The CDR3 sequence: CASSESRGVLQKNQPQHF. In nucleotides, the CDR3 is TGCGCCAGCAGTGAGTCGAGAGGGGTGCTACAGAAAAATCAGCCCCAGCATTTT.

This chain uses TRBV5-8 with TRBJ2-5, with D unresolved. CDR1 and CDR2 from the germline V gene are SGHTS and YDEGEE. CDR3 size: 14 residues. Trimming took off 2 bases at V and 5 bases at J, with 13 bases between the two ends. The CDR3 DNA is TGTGCCAGCAGCTTCAAACCTGGTTTGGAGACCCAGTACTTC. Amino acids: CASSFKPGLETQYF. Combining the CDR3 with reference TRBV5-8 and TRBJ2-5 gives the whole variable domain EAGVTQSPTHLIKTRGQQATLRCSPISGHTSVYWYQQALGLGLQFLLWYDEGEERNRGNFPPRFSGRQFPNYSSELNVNALELEDSALYLCASSFKPGLETQYFGPGTRLLVL.